The clone carrying this T cell receptor beta chain has at least ten counts. Its target is not known. These data belong to a study of T-cell memory formation after mild COVID-19. Study-level background: TCR clusters were mostly confined to one donor each.

V dropped 4 bases and J dropped 4; count of bases not matched to a gene: 6. Germline CDR1 is SGDLS and CDR2 is YYNGEE. The CDR3 runs to 14 residues. Amplification by 5'RACE using constant-segment primers produced TCR alpha and TCR beta cDNA libraries that carried sample barcodes and UMIs. TCRdb used MiXCR to reprocess the 5' RACE reads, holding one entry per CDR3 protein. The sample comprises approximately 170,000 distinct CDR3 sequences, 10% to 15% of which are singletons, and 2.5% to 3.5% rests with the top ten. Findings of the study overall: Clones contracting across day 15 to 85 had a balanced CD4/CD8 profile; later expanding clones leaned CD4+.

The rearrangement links TRBV9 to TRBJ2-5; 8 bases are shared with TRBD1. The source is a man between 18 and 35 years old who had mild COVID-19 (a few samples of this study predate the infection). Cell type and time point are not known. The sequenced sample consisted of PBMCs or a T cell subset sorted from them (not recorded which). This CDR3 is CASSKTGAGETQYF. The CDR3 bases are TGTGCCAGCAGCAAGACAGGGGCGGGAGAGACCCAGTACTTC.